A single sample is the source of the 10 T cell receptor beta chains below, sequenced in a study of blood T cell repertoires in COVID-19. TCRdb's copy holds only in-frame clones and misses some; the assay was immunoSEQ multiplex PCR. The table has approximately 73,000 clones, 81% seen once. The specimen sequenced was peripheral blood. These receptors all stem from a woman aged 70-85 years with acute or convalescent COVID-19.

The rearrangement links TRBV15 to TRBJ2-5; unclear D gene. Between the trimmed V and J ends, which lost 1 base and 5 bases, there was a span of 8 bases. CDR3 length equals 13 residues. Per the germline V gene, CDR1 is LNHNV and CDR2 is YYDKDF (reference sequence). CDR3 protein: CATSRVSRETQYF. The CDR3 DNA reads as TGTGCCACCAGCAGAGTGAGCAGGGAGACCCAGTACTTC.

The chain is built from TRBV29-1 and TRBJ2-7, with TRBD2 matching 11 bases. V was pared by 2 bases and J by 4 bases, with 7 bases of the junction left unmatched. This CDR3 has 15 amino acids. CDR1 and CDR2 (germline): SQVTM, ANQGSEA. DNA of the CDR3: TGCAGCGTTGAAACTAGCGGGAGCGCAGGGTACGAGCAGTACTTC. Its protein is CSVETSGSAGYEQYF.

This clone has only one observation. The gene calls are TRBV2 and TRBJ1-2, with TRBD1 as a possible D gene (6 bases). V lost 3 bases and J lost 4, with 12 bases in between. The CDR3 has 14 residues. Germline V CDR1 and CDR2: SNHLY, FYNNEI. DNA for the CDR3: TGTGCCAGCAGTGATAATACAGGGATCTATGGCTACACCTTC. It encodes CASSDNTGIYGYTF.

The CDR3 DNA is TGTGCCATCAGCCAGCGGGAGACGTACGAGCAGTACTTC. Its protein product is CAISQRETYEQYF. The chain recombines TRBV10-3 with TRBJ2-7; 8 nucleotides align to TRBD2. This CDR3 is built from 13 residues. The germline gives CDR1 ENHRY, CDR2 SYGVKD. J lost 4 bases, V lost 6 bases, and 5 bases had no gene match.

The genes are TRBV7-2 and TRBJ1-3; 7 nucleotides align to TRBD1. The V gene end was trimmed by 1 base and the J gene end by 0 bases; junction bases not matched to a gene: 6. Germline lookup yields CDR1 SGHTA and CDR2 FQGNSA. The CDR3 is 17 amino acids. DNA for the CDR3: TGTGCCAGCAGCTTAGAGCCGGGACAGAGCTCTGGAAACACCATATATTTT. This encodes CASSLEPGQSSGNTIYF. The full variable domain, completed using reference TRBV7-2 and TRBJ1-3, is GAGVSQSPSNKVTEKGKDVELRCDPISGHTALYWYRQSLGQGLEFLIYFQGNSAPDKSGLPSDRFSAERTGGSVSTLTIQRTQQEDSAVYLCASSLEPGQSSGNTIYFGEGSWLTVV.

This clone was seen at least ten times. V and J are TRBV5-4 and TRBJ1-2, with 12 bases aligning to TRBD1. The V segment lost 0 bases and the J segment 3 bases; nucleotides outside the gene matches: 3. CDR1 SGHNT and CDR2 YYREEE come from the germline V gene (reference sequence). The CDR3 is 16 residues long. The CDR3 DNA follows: TGTGCCAGCAGCTTGGGGGACAGGGGGCTTGACTATGGCTACACCTTC. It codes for CASSLGDRGLDYGYTF.

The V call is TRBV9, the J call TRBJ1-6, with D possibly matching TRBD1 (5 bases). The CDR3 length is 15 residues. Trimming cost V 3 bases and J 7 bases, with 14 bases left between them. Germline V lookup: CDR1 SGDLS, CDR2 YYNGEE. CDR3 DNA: TGTGCCAGCAGCGCCGAGGGACGGGGGAATTCACCCCTCCACTTT. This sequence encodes CASSAEGRGNSPLHF. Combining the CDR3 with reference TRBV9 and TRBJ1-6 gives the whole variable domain DSGVTQTPKHLITATGQRVTLRCSPRSGDLSVYWYQQSLDQGLQFLIQYYNGEERAKGNILERFSAQQFPDLHSELNLSSLELGDSALYFCASSAEGRGNSPLHFGNGTRLTVT.

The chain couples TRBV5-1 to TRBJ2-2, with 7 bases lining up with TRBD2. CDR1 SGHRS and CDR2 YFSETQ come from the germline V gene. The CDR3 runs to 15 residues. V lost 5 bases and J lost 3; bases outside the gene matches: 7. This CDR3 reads CASSVGTMDTGELFF. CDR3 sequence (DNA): TGCGCCAGCAGTGTCGGGACTATGGACACCGGGGAGCTGTTTTTT.

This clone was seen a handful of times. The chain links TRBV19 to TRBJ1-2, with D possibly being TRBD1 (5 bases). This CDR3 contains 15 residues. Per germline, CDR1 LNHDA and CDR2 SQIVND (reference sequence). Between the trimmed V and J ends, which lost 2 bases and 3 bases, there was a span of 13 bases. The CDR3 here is CASSIQGSPYYGYTF. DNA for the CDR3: TGTGCCAGTAGTATACAGGGTTCACCTTACTATGGCTACACCTTC.

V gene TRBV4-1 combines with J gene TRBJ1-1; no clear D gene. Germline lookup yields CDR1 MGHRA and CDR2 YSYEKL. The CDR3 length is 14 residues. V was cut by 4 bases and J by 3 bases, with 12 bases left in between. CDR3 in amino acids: CASSPAATDTEAFF. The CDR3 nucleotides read TGCGCCAGCAGCCCTGCGGCCACCGACACTGAAGCTTTCTTT.